Presented here are 2 T cell receptor beta chains from one specimen sequenced in a study of cytomegalovirus exposure and HLA in healthy donors. Primers included in the PCR were 60 Vbeta and 13 Jbeta primers. Using immunoSEQ multiplex PCR, the repertoire was profiled, and TCRdb retains in-frame clones only, with some absent. The repertoire holds 120,000 or so clones, with 74% as singletons. The sample taken for sequencing was PBMCs. These receptors were obtained from a woman between 45 and 60 years old in good health and CMV-seropositive.

This clone showed up just a few times. V usage is TRBV4-1 and J usage is TRBJ2-7, with D perhaps TRBD2 (5 bases). The germline V and J ends were trimmed by 5 bases and 0 bases, with 8 bases remaining between them. From germline, CDR1 is MGHRA and CDR2 YSYEKL. The CDR3 totals 13 residues. CDR3 DNA sequence: TGCGCCAGCAGCATCCGGGACTCCTACGAGCAGTACTTC. This sequence encodes CASSIRDSYEQYF.

This clone has a single count. V gene TRBV5-1 combines with J gene TRBJ2-3; TRBD2 matches 8 bases. The CDR3 loop spans 16 amino acids. Germline V gene data show CDR1 as SGHRS and CDR2 as YFSETQ. With 7 bases clipped from V and 2 bases from J, the junction kept 12 bases outside the gene matches. The DNA of the CDR3 is TGCGCCAGCCACCTCGGGGGTAGCGGGGACACAGATACGCAGTATTTT. Its translation is CASHLGGSGDTDTQYF. The full variable domain, in which reference TRBV5-1 and TRBJ2-3 provide the parts outside the CDR3, is KAGVTQTPRYLIKTRGQQVTLSCSPISGHRSVSWYQQTPGQGLQFLFEYFSETQRNKGNFPGRFSGRQFSNSRSEMNVSTLELGDSALYLCASHLGGSGDTDTQYFGPGTRLTVL.